What follows are 21 T cell receptor beta chains derived from one specimen sequenced in a study of T cells in Graves' hyperthyroidism and ophthalmopathy. Amplified TCR beta CDR3 regions derived from RNA transcripts. RT-PCR in the first round (using the HTBI primer set) targeted the TCR CDR3. One entry per CDR3 protein results from TCRdb running MiXCR on the multiplex PCR reads. The sample carries approximately 400,000 distinct CDR3 sequences, about 18% recorded once. Material for sequencing was blood. These receptors all stem from a woman in her late teens or twenties with Graves' hyperthyroidism.

This clonotype was observed a handful of times. V usage is TRBV2 and J usage is TRBJ2-2, with D perhaps TRBD2 (6 bases). Germline V lookup: CDR1 SNHLY, CDR2 FYNNEI. Trimming cost V 4 bases and J 6 bases, with 15 bases left between them. This CDR3 has 15 residues. DNA for the CDR3: TGTGCCAGCAGTGTGCGGGCGGGGCCCGCCGGGGAGCTGTTTTTT. This gives the protein CASSVRAGPAGELFF.

Ten or more counts support this clonotype. V usage is TRBV5-1 and J usage is TRBJ1-5; D is uncertain. This CDR3 spans 13 amino acids. V shed 0 bases and J shed 7 bases, with 8 bases lying between them. Germline V gene lookup returns CDR1 SGHRS and CDR2 YFSETQ. The CDR3 sequence: CASSLGEGQPQHF. The CDR3 nucleotides read TGCGCCAGCAGCTTGGGAGAGGGACAGCCCCAGCATTTT.

This clonotype was counted at least ten times. The rearrangement uses TRBV7-2 and TRBJ2-5; possibly TRBD2 for D (7 bases). The CDR3 is made up of 15 amino acids. CDR1 is SGHTA, CDR2 FQGNSA, per germline. Trimming pared 6 bases from V and 5 bases from J, leaving 19 bases between. The CDR3 DNA is TGTGCCAGCAGAGGGGGGGGCCGGCCCAAGGAGACCCAGTACTTC. This gives the protein CASRGGGRPKETQYF.

This clonotype was counted at least ten times. The CDR3 spells CASSMTVGEQYF. The CDR3 region has the DNA TGTGCCAGTAGTATGACGGTGGGGGAGCAGTACTTC. The rearrangement uses TRBV19 and TRBJ2-7; unclear D gene. The germline V and J ends were trimmed by 3 bases and 7 bases, with 10 bases remaining between them. Per the germline V gene, CDR1 is LNHDA and CDR2 is SQIVND (reference sequence). The CDR3 is 12 residues long.

V gene TRBV6-1 combines with J gene TRBJ1-5; no clear D gene. The ends were cut back, 6 bases at V and 0 bases at J, with 6 bases in the middle. Germline CDR1 reads MNHNS; CDR2 reads SASEGT. CDR3 length equals 13 residues. In DNA form, the CDR3 reads TGTGCCAGCAGGGACCTTAGCAATCAGCCCCAGCATTTT. Amino acids: CASRDLSNQPQHF.

This clonotype was counted ten times or more. The J gene is TRBJ2-7, the V gene TRBV6-1, with 7 positions matching TRBD2. V was clipped by 6 bases and J by 0 bases; unmatched bases: 5. Germline CDR1 MNHNS, CDR2 SASEGT. CDR3 length: 14 amino acids. The CDR3 reads CASSFSGSSYEQYF. CDR3 bases: TGTGCCAGCAGCTTTAGCGGGTCCTCCTACGAGCAGTACTTC.

The J gene is TRBJ2-7, the V gene TRBV12-3 or TRBV12-4; 10 bases agree with TRBD1. This CDR3 region has 16 residues. Trimming at V came to 4 bases and at J to 1 base, leaving 7 bases not matched to a gene. The CDR3 nucleotides read TGTGCCAGCAGTTCCCCCGACAGGGGGCTGTCCTACGAGCAGTACTTC. Translated: CASSSPDRGLSYEQYF.

This clonotype was counted at least ten times. The CDR3 loop reads CASMGRGQGAPDYGYTF. DNA for the CDR3: TGTGCCAGTATGGGACGGGGACAGGGGGCGCCGGACTATGGCTACACCTTC. The chain combines TRBV19 with TRBJ1-2, with 12 bases matching TRBD1. V lost 7 bases to trimming and J lost 3 bases; unmatched junction nucleotides: 12. The CDR3 sequence is 17 residues long. Germline lookup yields CDR1 LNHDA and CDR2 SQIVND (reference sequence).

This CDR3 reads CASSKGVNQPQHF. The DNA for the CDR3 is TGTGCCAGCTCAAAAGGGGTCAATCAGCCCCAGCATTTT. The chain carries TRBV18 and TRBJ1-5; tentative D call: TRBD1 (5 bases). The CDR3 covers 13 residues. Trimming pared 5 bases from V and 3 bases from J, leaving 8 bases between. Per germline, CDR1 KGHSH and CDR2 LQKENI.

This clonotype was picked up many times. The rearrangement joins TRBV20-1 to TRBJ1-5; 9 bases are a match to TRBD1. Trimming took 1 base from V and 9 from J; bases not matched to a gene: 7. CDR1 DFQATT and CDR2 SNEGSKA come from the germline V gene (reference sequence). The CDR3 sequence is 14 residues long. CDR3 nucleotide sequence: TGCAGTGCTAGAGGCGACAGGGGGGCGCGGCCCCAGCATTTT. This translates into CSARGDRGARPQHF.

This clonotype was picked up many times. CDR3 DNA: TGCAGTGCTAGAGATTTGCGGGGAGGTTTCGAGCAGTACTTC. This codes for CSARDLRGGFEQYF. The gene calls are TRBV20-1 and TRBJ2-7, with D perhaps TRBD2 (6 bases). The CDR3 consists of 14 residues. Trimming took off 0 bases at V and 6 bases at J, with 15 bases between the two ends. Germline lookup yields CDR1 DFQATT and CDR2 SNEGSKA (reference sequence).

This clonotype was detected many times. The chain links TRBV7-9 to TRBJ2-5; no reliable D call. This CDR3 has 13 residues. CDR1 is SEHNR, CDR2 FQNEAQ, per germline (reference sequence). V was pared by 2 bases and J by 5 bases, with 9 bases between. The CDR3 nucleotides read TGTGCCAGCAGCTTACCGTATAGGGAGACCCAGTACTTC. This encodes CASSLPYRETQYF.

In its sample, this clonotype was seen many times. This chain links TRBV7-2 with TRBJ1-5, with no clear D. The CDR3 is 12 amino acids. The germline V gene encodes CDR1 SGHTA and CDR2 FQGNSA. V was trimmed by 1 base and J by 7 bases, leaving 5 bases between them. CDR3 DNA: TGTGCCAGCAGCTTAGATTTCCAGCCCCAGCATTTT. Its translation: CASSLDFQPQHF.

This clonotype was observed many times. CDR3 DNA: TGCGCCAGCAGCTTGGGGCTGGGCCAGATGAACACTGAAGCTTTCTTT. Translated: CASSLGLGQMNTEAFF. The gene calls are TRBV5-1 and TRBJ1-1; D gene uncertain. This CDR3 contains 16 residues. V gave up 0 bases and J gave up 0 bases, with 12 bases separating them. Per germline, CDR1 SGHRS and CDR2 YFSETQ.

This clonotype appeared many times. The chain links TRBV5-1 to TRBJ1-5; D ambiguous. CDR3 length equals 15 residues. Germline CDR1 is SGHRS and CDR2 is YFSETQ. V was clipped by 0 bases and J by 6 bases, with 13 bases between them. In DNA, the CDR3 is TGCGCCAGCAGCTTGGTGGACCCGAACACTCAGCCCCAGCATTTT. This codes for CASSLVDPNTQPQHF.

This clonotype was counted many times. As DNA, the CDR3 is TGCAGCGTTGTTAGGGCCACGAACACTGAAGCTTTCTTT. It codes for CSVVRATNTEAFF. V usage is TRBV29-1 and J usage is TRBJ1-1; no clear D gene. Looked up from germline, CDR1 is SQVTM and CDR2 is ANQGSEA. This CDR3 region has 13 residues. The V and J ends lost 4 bases and 1 base respectively, with 10 bases between them.

Only a few counts were recorded for this clonotype. V and J are TRBV4-1 and TRBJ1-1; possibly TRBD1 for D (5 bases). The germline V gene has CDR1 MGHRA and CDR2 YSYEKL. The length of the CDR3 is 15 residues. Trimming pared 4 bases from V and 4 bases from J, leaving 16 bases between. The CDR3 coding sequence is TGCGCCAGCAGCCTGACAAACGGACAAGTCACTGAAGCTTTCTTT. Translation: CASSLTNGQVTEAFF.

The sample holds many counts of this clonotype. The chain links TRBV7-3 to TRBJ2-5; 8 bases are a match to TRBD1. The CDR3 is 15 residues long. Germline V CDR1 and CDR2: SGHTA, FQGTGA. The V segment lost 6 bases and the J segment 0 bases; nucleotides outside the gene matches: 6. The CDR3 DNA sequence: TGTGCCAGCAGTTCTGAGGGACAGGACCAAGAGACCCAGTACTTC. Translation: CASSSEGQDQETQYF.

There are many counts of this clonotype. The rearrangement joins TRBV15 to TRBJ1-3; D remains unclear. CDR1 is LNHNV, CDR2 YYDKDF, per germline (reference sequence). The ends were cut back, 3 bases at V and 0 bases at J, with 3 bases in the middle. This CDR3 region has 13 residues. The CDR3 protein is CATSSNSGNTIYF. The CDR3 DNA is TGTGCCACCAGCAGTAACTCTGGAAACACCATATATTTT.

This clonotype was recorded at least ten times. V gene TRBV12-3 or TRBV12-4 combines with J gene TRBJ1-2, with 9 bases identical to TRBD1. The CDR3 is 14 residues long. Trimming took 7 bases from V and 7 from J; bases not matched to a gene: 10. DNA for the CDR3: TGTGCCAGCAACGGACAGGGGCAGGGAACTGGCTACACCTTC. Amino acid sequence: CASNGQGQGTGYTF.

At least ten counts were recorded for this clonotype. The rearrangement uses TRBV7-9 and TRBJ1-1; no clear D gene. CDR3 length: 14 amino acids. Germline V gene lookup returns CDR1 SEHNR and CDR2 FQNEAQ (reference sequence). V was clipped by 7 bases and J by 6 bases, with 18 bases between them. CDR3 sequence (DNA): TGTGCCAGCACATCCACTCCCGAGATGTCTGAAGCTTTCTTT. Protein sequence: CASTSTPEMSEAFF.